This T cell receptor beta chain is drawn from a study of blood T cell repertoires in COVID-19. Study details: Nucleic acid was either cDNA or gDNA, and it came from T cells, B-cell-depleted T cells, or PBMCs.

The protocol was immunoSEQ multiplex PCR, while the TCRdb copy is restricted to in-frame clones and leaves out a portion. The table includes 160,000 or so clones, about 88% detected once. CDR3 length equals 15 residues. Trimming removed 1 base from V and 5 bases from J; junction bases left unmatched: 6. Germline V gives CDR1 SGHNT, CDR2 YENEEA. Sequenced sample: peripheral blood. The chain combines TRBV11-3 with TRBJ2-5; 8 bases map to TRBD1. This clonotype was obtained from a man aged 60 to 69 with active or convalescent COVID-19. Written as DNA, the CDR3 is TGTGCCAGCAGCTTAGGGGACAGGCCTTGGGAGACCCAGTACTTC. This translates into CASSLGDRPWETQYF.